This T cell receptor (beta chain) originates from a study of blood T cell repertoires in COVID-19. Study-wide background: The samples span acute and convalescent COVID-19 from the United States, Italy and Spain. T cells, B-cell-depleted T cells, or PBMCs supplied cDNA or gDNA.

The CDR3 contains 12 residues. Germline V lookup: CDR1 MDHEN, CDR2 SYDVKM. Trimming removed 4 bases at V and 3 bases at J, with 7 bases between. The count of this clone is one. As originally analysed: Amplifying reference gene primers gave estimates of nucleated cell counts. The assay was immunoSEQ multiplex PCR, and TCRdb's table has in-frame clones only and misses some. V, J and clone size are those of that table, while D and trimming were read from the DNA. The repertoire includes 70,000 to 85,000 clones, around four fifths of them detected once, and 35% to 40% sits in the top ten. The V call is TRBV28, the J call TRBJ2-7; D not resolved. Material for sequencing was peripheral blood. The TCR originated in a man aged 80 or over with active or convalescent COVID-19. This CDR3 is CASSSPFYEQYF. The CDR3, as DNA: TGTGCCAGCAGTTCCCCCTTCTACGAGCAGTACTTC.